These T cell receptor beta chains were read from a single sample in a study of regulatory T cells in long-lasting Graves disease. TCRdb independently ran MiXCR on the multiplex PCR reads; one entry per CDR3 protein. The sample lists roughly 400,000 distinct CDR3 sequences, under 25% occurring once. This specimen consisted of peripheral blood mononuclear cells (PBMCs), obtained when the disease was refractory, from a patient treated with antithyroid drugs. Receptor source: a female donor with Graves disease. CDR3s include the opening cysteine and the closing phenylalanine or tryptophan. The order of the fields is D gene, V gene, J gene, clone size, CDR3 DNA, CDR3 protein. D genes are given only for firm matches. Clone size is shown for a subset of rows, as once, few, many or a class of expanded clone.

d_gene: NA
v_gene: TRBV20-1
j_gene: TRBJ2-7
abundance: NA
CDR3nt: TGCAGTGCTAGTGCGCACCTTGATCCCTACGAGCAGTACTTC
CDR3aa: CSASAHLDPYEQYF

d_gene: NA
v_gene: TRBV11-1
j_gene: TRBJ2-3
abundance: NA
CDR3nt: TGTGCCAGCAGCCCCGGACAGCTAACGACCACAGATACGCAGTATTTT
CDR3aa: CASSPGQLTTTDTQYF

d_gene: NA
v_gene: TRBV6-5
j_gene: TRBJ1-1
abundance: NA
CDR3nt: TGTGCCAGCAGTTACTCGGACACTGAAGCTTTCTTT
CDR3aa: CASSYSDTEAFF

d_gene: NA
v_gene: TRBV3-1
j_gene: TRBJ2-7
abundance: few
CDR3nt: TGTGCCAGCAGCGAAGGAGGGACAGAGACCTACGAGCAGTACTTC
CDR3aa: CASSEGGTETYEQYF

d_gene: NA
v_gene: TRBV12-3/TRBV12-4
j_gene: TRBJ2-1
abundance: NA
CDR3nt: TGTGCCAGCAGCGGTGCCAATGAGCAGTTCTTC
CDR3aa: CASSGANEQFF

d_gene: NA
v_gene: TRBV7-6
j_gene: TRBJ2-5
abundance: NA
CDR3nt: TGTGCCAGCAGCTTAGCGGGAGGAACCCAAGAGACCCAGTACTTC
CDR3aa: CASSLAGGTQETQYF

d_gene: NA
v_gene: TRBV25-1
j_gene: TRBJ1-1
abundance: many
CDR3nt: TGTGCCAGCACCCAGCTGGACACTGAAGCTTTCTTT
CDR3aa: CASTQLDTEAFF

d_gene: NA
v_gene: TRBV27
j_gene: TRBJ1-5
abundance: NA
CDR3nt: TGTGCCAGCAGCCTTATGGGGACGAATCAGCCCCAGCATTTT
CDR3aa: CASSLMGTNQPQHF

d_gene: NA
v_gene: TRBV28
j_gene: TRBJ2-7
abundance: many
CDR3nt: TGTGCCAGCAGTTTAATAAAGCGGGTATCCTTCTCCTACGAGCAGTACTTC
CDR3aa: CASSLIKRVSFSYEQYF

d_gene: NA
v_gene: TRBV3-1
j_gene: TRBJ2-7
abundance: many
CDR3nt: TGTGCCAGCAGCCAAGATCCAAACTCCGAGCAGTACTTC
CDR3aa: CASSQDPNSEQYF

d_gene: NA
v_gene: TRBV28
j_gene: TRBJ1-1
abundance: many
CDR3nt: TGTGCCAGCAGTTTCGGTCGAAGGGGGATGAACACTGAAGCTTTCTTT
CDR3aa: CASSFGRRGMNTEAFF

d_gene: NA
v_gene: TRBV12-3/TRBV12-4
j_gene: TRBJ1-4
abundance: many
CDR3nt: TGTGCCAGCAGCGATGACAGGCCGGAAAAACTGTTTTTT
CDR3aa: CASSDDRPEKLFF

d_gene: NA
v_gene: TRBV25-1
j_gene: TRBJ1-4
abundance: few
CDR3nt: TGTGCCAGCTCCATTGGGGGAACTAATGAAAAACTGTTTTTT
CDR3aa: CASSIGGTNEKLFF

d_gene: TRBD2
v_gene: TRBV7-9
j_gene: TRBJ2-2
abundance: NA
CDR3nt: TGTGCCAGCAGCTTAAGGCTAGCGGTGAACACCGGGGAGCTGTTTTTT
CDR3aa: CASSLRLAVNTGELFF

d_gene: TRBD1
v_gene: TRBV2
j_gene: TRBJ2-5
abundance: many
CDR3nt: TGTGCCAGCAGGGAAATTGGGACAGTCCAAGAGACCCAGTACTTC
CDR3aa: CASREIGTVQETQYF

d_gene: TRBD1
v_gene: TRBV2
j_gene: TRBJ2-7
abundance: many
CDR3nt: TGTGCCAGCAGTGAGGACAGGGTCCCCGAGCAGTACTTC
CDR3aa: CASSEDRVPEQYF

d_gene: NA
v_gene: TRBV11-2
j_gene: TRBJ2-7
abundance: NA
CDR3nt: TGTGCCAGCGGCTTAGAATCTTTCCACGAGCAGTACTTC
CDR3aa: CASGLESFHEQYF

d_gene: NA
v_gene: TRBV5-5
j_gene: TRBJ2-2
abundance: NA
CDR3nt: TGTGCCAGCAGCTTGTGGTTGGTGAACACCGGGGGGCTGTTTTTT
CDR3aa: CASSLWLVNTGGLFF

d_gene: TRBD2
v_gene: TRBV7-9
j_gene: TRBJ2-2
abundance: NA
CDR3nt: TGTGCCAGCAGCTTATCCCCGGGAGGAACGAACACCGGGGAGCTGTTTTTT
CDR3aa: CASSLSPGGTNTGELFF